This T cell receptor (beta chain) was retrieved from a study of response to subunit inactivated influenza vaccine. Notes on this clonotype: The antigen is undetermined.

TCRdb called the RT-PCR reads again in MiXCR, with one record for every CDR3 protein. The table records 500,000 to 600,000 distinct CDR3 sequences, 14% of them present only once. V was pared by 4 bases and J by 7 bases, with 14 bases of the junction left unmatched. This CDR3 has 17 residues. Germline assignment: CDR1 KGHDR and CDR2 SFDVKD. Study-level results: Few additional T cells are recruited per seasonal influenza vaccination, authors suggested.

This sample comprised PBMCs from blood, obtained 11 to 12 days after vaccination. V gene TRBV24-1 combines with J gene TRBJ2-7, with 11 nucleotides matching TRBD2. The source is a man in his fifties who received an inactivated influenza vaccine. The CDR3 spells CATSDPRTSGFRVEQYF. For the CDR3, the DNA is TGTGCCACCAGTGACCCGAGGACTAGCGGGTTCCGTGTTGAGCAGTACTTC.